This entry is about one T cell receptor beta chain. Antigen unknown. TCRdb reanalysed the RT-PCR reads using MiXCR and keeps one entry per CDR3 protein. Among fewer than 650,000 distinct CDR3 sequences listed, approximately 13% were seen once. This entry belongs to a study of response to subunit inactivated influenza vaccine. Study observations and caveats: T cells newly recruited by each seasonal influenza vaccination are few, the authors suggested.

Material: PBMCs from blood, obtained roughly 46 days after vaccination. This TCR came from a man aged 45 to 65 who received an inactivated influenza vaccine.

CDR3 amino acids: CASSLAGGTRETQYF. The CDR3 bases are TGTGCCAGCAGCTTGGCGGGAGGAACCAGAGAGACCCAGTACTTC. This chain connects TRBV7-6 to TRBJ2-5; 8 bases fit TRBD2. The V segment lost 3 bases and the J segment 4 bases; nucleotides outside the gene matches: 7. Germline CDR1 is SGHVS and CDR2 is FNYEAQ. There are 15 residues in the CDR3.